Below are 18 T cell receptor beta chains sequenced from a single sample in a study of early T cells in non-severe SARS-CoV-2 infection. Via MiXCR, TCRdb re-called the 5' RACE reads, giving one row per CDR3 protein. The repertoire consists of tens of thousands of distinct CDR3 sequences, with more than 10% occurring once and the leading ten covering more than 4.5%. Sequencing was performed on whole blood. Receptors were obtained from an adult who was a healthcare worker with PCR-confirmed SARS-CoV-2 infection or an uninfected control (not recorded which).

This clonotype was found many times. V gene TRBV7-9 combines with J gene TRBJ2-5; D is ambiguous. This CDR3 is built from 11 residues. V lost 5 bases, J lost 1 base, and 2 bases lay in between. CDR1 is SEHNR and CDR2 is FQNEAQ in the germline V gene (reference sequence). CDR3 protein: CASSRQETQYF. The CDR3 bases are TGTGCCAGCAGCCGCCAAGAGACCCAGTACTTC.

This clonotype was picked up a small number of times. J is TRBJ2-7 and V is TRBV9; TRBD1 aligns across 9 bases. This CDR3 is built from 14 residues. The germline V gene has CDR1 SGDLS and CDR2 YYNGEE. The ends lost 4 bases at V and 7 bases at J; junction bases unmatched: 9. The CDR3 reads CASSPRTGEVEQYF. The CDR3 nucleotides read TGTGCCAGCAGCCCCAGGACAGGGGAGGTAGAGCAGTACTTC.

This clonotype was counted ten times or more. The chain joins TRBV20-1 to TRBJ1-2, with TRBD1 identical over 7 bases. Germline V gene sequence: CDR1 DFQATT, CDR2 SNEGSKA (reference sequence). The CDR3 consists of 12 residues. Trimming took 5 bases from V and 6 from J; bases not matched to a gene: 6. The CDR3 DNA is TGCAGTGCTTTACAGGGGATTCATGGCTACACCTTC. The encoded protein is CSALQGIHGYTF.

This clonotype occurred many times. The rearrangement joins TRBV29-1 to TRBJ2-7; the D is unclear. V gave up 6 bases and J gave up 0 bases, with 6 bases separating them. This CDR3 contains 11 residues. Germline V gene data show CDR1 as SQVTM and CDR2 as ANQGSEA. For the CDR3, the DNA is TGCAGCGTGCTCCACTCCTACGAGCAGTACTTC. It codes for CSVLHSYEQYF.

The J gene is TRBJ2-7, the V gene TRBV11-2; D unclear. Germline CDR1 and CDR2: SGHAT and FQNNGV. The CDR3 sequence is 12 residues long. V was shortened by 4 bases and J by 1 base, with 5 bases between the two germline ends. CDR3 coding DNA: TGTGCCAGCAGCTCTAGATCCTACGAGCAGTACTTC. It is translated as CASSSRSYEQYF.

The chain couples TRBV7-9 to TRBJ2-5; 7 nucleotides match TRBD2. The V segment lost 4 bases and the J segment 4 bases; nucleotides outside the gene matches: 3. This CDR3 region has 13 residues. Germline V gene sequence: CDR1 SEHNR, CDR2 FQNEAQ (reference sequence). Here the CDR3 DNA reads TGTGCCAGCAGCTCAGGGAGGGGAGAGACCCAGTACTTC. Its translation: CASSSGRGETQYF.

Details on this clonotype: This may arise from a read error, as a much more abundant clone is one base away. Because it lacks the conserved phenylalanine or tryptophan at the end, this CDR3 is likely a read error. The J gene is TRBJ1-1, the V gene TRBV4-2; 7 nucleotides align to TRBD1. Trimming removed 2 bases from V and 5 bases from J; junction bases left unmatched: 14. The CDR3 loop spans 17 amino acids. Germline lookup yields CDR1 LGHNA and CDR2 YNFKEQ. CDR3 loop: CASSQIRSSGGGTEAFS. In DNA, the CDR3 is TGTGCCAGCAGCCAAATAAGATCGTCAGGGGGTGGAACTGAAGCTTTCTCT.

This clonotype was picked up many times. The junction does not match germline at one end; this may be a read error. The chain employs TRBV7-7 and TRBJ2-3, with 7 bases matching TRBD2. Germline CDR1 is SSHAT and CDR2 is FNYEAQ (reference sequence). There are 14 residues in the CDR3. In DNA form, the CDR3 reads TGTGCTAGCAGCCAAGGGTCTAGCGGTGGGACGCAGTATTTT. Amino acids: CASSQGSSGGTQYF. The variable domain in full, completed from reference TRBV7-7 and TRBJ2-3, reads GAGVSQSPRYKVTKRGQDVTLRCDPISSHATLYWYQQALGQGPEFLTYFNYEAQPDKSGLPSDRFSAERPEGSISTLTIQRTEQRDSAMYRCASSQGSSGGTQYFGPGTRLTVL.

CDR3 residues: CASSEPASGLEEQYF. CDR3 sequence (DNA): TGCGCCAGCAGTGAGCCCGCTAGCGGGTTAGAAGAGCAGTACTTC. The chain couples TRBV10-2 to TRBJ2-7, with 8 bases lining up with TRBD2. After removal of 2 bases from V and 7 bases from J, the junction contained 10 bases not matched to a gene. The germline V gene encodes CDR1 WSHSY and CDR2 SAAADI. The CDR3 length is 15 residues.

This clonotype was detected many times. The V gene is TRBV7-8, the J gene TRBJ2-3; 8 nucleotides line up with TRBD2. After removal of 3 bases from V and 5 bases from J, the junction contained 7 bases not matched to a gene. CDR3 length equals 15 residues. Germline V gene lookup returns CDR1 SGHVS and CDR2 FQNEAQ. The CDR3 loop reads CASSFIAGTRDTQYF. DNA of the CDR3: TGTGCCAGCAGCTTTATAGCGGGGACACGAGATACGCAGTATTTT. The entire variable domain, with the rest obtained from reference TRBV7-8 and TRBJ2-3, is as follows: GAGVSQSPRYKVAKRGQDVALRCDPISGHVSLFWYQQALGQGPEFLTYFQNEAQLDKSGLPSDRFFAERPEGSVSTLKIQRTQQEDSAVYLCASSFIAGTRDTQYFGPGTRLTVL.

The chain has TRBV29-1 and TRBJ2-1; no clear D gene. V was cut by 5 bases and J by 3 bases, with 8 bases left in between. CDR3 length equals 12 residues. Germline loops: CDR1 SQVTM, CDR2 ANQGSEA. This CDR3 is CSVSEIYNEQFF. CDR3 in DNA: TGCAGCGTTAGCGAAATCTACAATGAGCAGTTCTTC.

V and J are TRBV5-1 and TRBJ2-7; tentative D call: TRBD2 (5 bases). CDR3 size: 15 residues. Between the trimmed V and J ends, which lost 2 bases and 3 bases, there was a span of 15 bases. Germline values: CDR1 SGHRS, CDR2 YFSETQ. The CDR3 here is CASSLRGRGFYEQYF. As DNA, the CDR3 is TGCGCCAGCAGCTTACGAGGAAGAGGGTTCTACGAGCAGTACTTC.

This clonotype was seen only a few times. Here the CDR3 reads CATEDRVSDTQYF. The CDR3, as DNA: TGTGCCACAGAAGACAGGGTGTCAGATACGCAGTATTTT. This chain joins TRBV6-1 and TRBJ2-3; 7 positions agree with TRBD1. J was trimmed by 4 bases and V by 10 bases; bases with no gene match: 8. Germline values: CDR1 MNHNS, CDR2 SASEGT. The CDR3 runs 13 residues.

This clonotype was seen only a few times. This chain links TRBV14 with TRBJ2-1; D gene unclear. Germline-derived CDR1 and CDR2 are SGHDN and FVKESK. The CDR3 is 13 amino acids. V was shortened by 0 bases and J by 6 bases, with 6 bases between the two germline ends. The chain's CDR3 is CASSQDWGNEQFF. CDR3 bases: TGTGCCAGCAGCCAAGACTGGGGCAATGAGCAGTTCTTC. Together with reference TRBV14 and TRBJ2-1, the CDR3 gives the full variable domain: EAGVTQFPSHSVIEKGQTVTLRCDPISGHDNLYWYRRVMGKEIKFLLHFVKESKQDESGMPNNRFLAERTGGTYSTLKVQPAELEDSGVYFCASSQDWGNEQFFGPGTRLTVL.

There are a few counts of this clonotype. The CDR3 loop reads CASTKGFANEKLFF. The CDR3 bases are TGTGCCAGCACGAAGGGGTTTGCTAATGAAAAACTGTTTTTT. The chain is built from TRBV7-2 and TRBJ1-4; the D gene is possibly TRBD1 (5 bases). CDR1 and CDR2 (germline): SGHTA, FQGNSA. The CDR3 consists of 14 residues. V lost 7 bases to trimming and J lost 3 bases, with 12 bases between them.

V and J are TRBV9 and TRBJ2-6, with D possibly TRBD2 on 6 matching bases. V lost 1 base and J lost 1, with 6 bases in between. Germline CDR1 and CDR2: SGDLS and YYNGEE. The CDR3 runs 15 residues. The CDR3 DNA follows: TGTGCCAGCAGCGTACGGGGGTCTGGGGCCAACGTCCTGACTTTC. Translation: CASSVRGSGANVLTF. Variable domain in full (rest from reference TRBV9 and TRBJ2-6): DSGVTQTPKHLITATGQRVTLRCSPRSGDLSVYWYQQSLDQGLQFLIQYYNGEERAKGNILERFSAQQFPDLHSELNLSSLELGDSALYFCASSVRGSGANVLTFGAGSRLTVL.

Only a few counts were recorded for this clonotype. The chain has TRBV29-1 and TRBJ2-7; D not resolved. Germline CDR1 SQVTM, CDR2 ANQGSEA. The CDR3 consists of 11 residues. The ends were cut back, 1 base at V and 3 bases at J, with 4 bases in the middle. The CDR3 is CSVEVGYEQYF. Written as DNA, the CDR3 is TGCAGCGTTGAAGTCGGCTACGAGCAGTACTTC.

V and J are TRBV21-1 and TRBJ2-6; TRBD1 is the table's D call, not checked against the DNA. TRBV21-1 is a recognized pseudogene. There are 17 residues in the CDR3. The CDR3 DNA reads as TGTGCCAGCAGCGTTCGGGGGCTACTCTCTGGGGCCAACGTCCTGACTTTC. Its translation: CASSVRGLLSGANVLTF.